These 26 T cell receptor beta chains came from one sample sequenced in a study of T cell changes during pregnancy in multiple sclerosis. Clones were sequenced by immunoSEQ multiplex PCR, and TCRdb holds only the in-frame ones, with some missing. The table has approximately 65,000 clones, approximately 92% seen once. Sequencing was performed on CD8+ T cells from peripheral blood mononuclear cells, taken in the third trimester of pregnancy. The receptors shown here come from a female donor in good health, enrolled as a control in a pregnancy study.

The V and J genes are TRBV27 and TRBJ2-7; possible D gene TRBD2, 7 bases. V gave up 6 bases and J gave up 2 bases, with 17 bases separating them. The CDR3 is made up of 15 amino acids. The germline CDR1 and CDR2 sequences are MNHEY and SMNVEV (reference sequence). CDR3 protein: CASSLGGGETYEQYF. DNA of the CDR3: TGTGCCAGCAGCCTAGGAGGGGGGGAAACCTACGAGCAGTACTTC.

DNA for the CDR3: TGTGCCAGCAGCGTAGGAGATCGGTGGAGGCAGGGGCCCTCTGGAAACACCATATATTTT. Translating gives CASSVGDRWRQGPSGNTIYF. The chain is built from TRBV9 and TRBJ1-3, with D perhaps matching TRBD1 (6 bases). V dropped 0 bases and J dropped 0 bases, with 22 bases sitting between them. The CDR3 sequence is 20 residues long. Germline V lookup: CDR1 SGDLS, CDR2 YYNGEE.

This rearrangement joins TRBV13 to TRBJ1-3; D is ambiguous. Germline loops: CDR1 PRHDT, CDR2 FYEKMQ (reference sequence). CDR3 length: 14 residues. V was clipped by 0 bases and J by 5 bases, with 8 bases between them. The CDR3 sequence is CASSLGRVRNTIYF. The CDR3 nucleotides read TGTGCCAGCAGCTTAGGCCGGGTGAGAAACACCATATATTTT.

The chain is built from TRBV9 and TRBJ2-2; D remains unclear. Deletions cut 3 bases from V and 2 bases from J, with 8 bases between. Germline assignment: CDR1 SGDLS and CDR2 YYNGEE. CDR3 length: 14 residues. The CDR3 spells CASSAGRNTGELFF. The CDR3 bases are TGTGCCAGCAGCGCAGGTCGTAACACCGGGGAGCTGTTTTTT.

This rearrangement joins TRBV27 to TRBJ1-1; TRBD1 might be the D (5 bases). The CDR3 has 12 amino acids. Between the trimmed V and J ends, which lost 8 bases and 5 bases, there was a span of 12 bases. The germline V gene encodes CDR1 MNHEY and CDR2 SMNVEV (reference sequence). For the CDR3, the DNA is TGTGCCAGCGGCAACCGGGGGACTGAAGCTTTCTTT. Its translation: CASGNRGTEAFF.

V and J are TRBV4-3 and TRBJ2-2; TRBD2 aligns across 13 bases. With V trimmed by 4 bases and J by 1 base, 6 bases remained unmatched. This CDR3 has 18 residues. Germline CDR1 is LGHNA and CDR2 is YSLEER. CDR3 sequence (DNA): TGCGCCAGCAGCCGCCGACTAGCGGGGGGCCGGAACACCGGGGAGCTGTTTTTT. It yields the protein CASSRRLAGGRNTGELFF.

This chain links TRBV19 with TRBJ2-7, with a possible D match to TRBD1 (5 bases). This CDR3 is built from 13 residues. Germline V lookup: CDR1 LNHDA, CDR2 SQIVND (reference sequence). Between the trimmed V and J ends, which lost 5 bases and 6 bases, there was a span of 14 bases. The CDR3 loop reads CASSADRRFEQYF. Written as DNA, the CDR3 is TGTGCCAGTAGTGCCGACAGAAGGTTCGAGCAGTACTTC. The whole variable domain, remainder taken from reference TRBV19 and TRBJ2-7, is DGGITQSPKYLFRKEGQNVTLSCEQNLNHDAMYWYRQDPGQGLRLIYYSQIVNDFQKGDIAEGYSVSREKKESFPLTVTSAQKNPTAFYLCASSADRRFEQYFGPGTRLTVT.

The chain has TRBV2 and TRBJ2-6; D is uncertain. Trimming removed 8 bases from V and 2 bases from J, with 16 bases in between. Looked up from germline, CDR1 is SNHLY and CDR2 is FYNNEI. There are 16 residues in the CDR3. The CDR3 region is CASHSKAAPGANVLTF. CDR3 coding DNA: TGTGCCAGCCACTCCAAAGCCGCGCCTGGGGCCAACGTCCTGACTTTC.

The V gene is TRBV9, the J gene TRBJ2-5, with D uncertain. Trimming took 4 bases from V and 3 from J, leaving 19 bases between them. The CDR3 spans 16 residues. Germline V gene lookup returns CDR1 SGDLS and CDR2 YYNGEE. The CDR3, as DNA: TGTGCCAGCAGCCAAGAGTTATTAGTGACAAAAGAGACCCAGTACTTC. Its translation: CASSQELLVTKETQYF.

This clone was seen a handful of times. This rearrangement joins TRBV7-3 to TRBJ1-1; TRBD1 might be the D (6 bases). The CDR3 length is 14 residues. In germline, CDR1 is SGHTA, CDR2 FQGTGA. Trimming left V 5 bases short and J 0 bases short, with 10 bases between. CDR3: CASSPGQLNTEAFF. The CDR3 DNA sequence: TGTGCCAGCAGCCCGGGACAACTGAACACTGAAGCTTTCTTT.

The rearrangement links TRBV27 to TRBJ2-7, with no clear D. CDR3 size: 13 residues. CDR1 is MNHEY and CDR2 is SMNVEV in the germline V gene (reference sequence). Between the trimmed V and J ends, which lost 2 bases and 0 bases, there was a span of 5 bases. CDR3 protein: CASSLKSSYEQYF. CDR3 nucleotides: TGTGCCAGCAGTTTAAAGAGCTCCTACGAGCAGTACTTC.

This rearrangement joins TRBV6-1 to TRBJ1-1; possibly TRBD1 for D (6 bases). V dropped 2 bases and J dropped 2 bases, with 9 bases sitting between them. CDR1 MNHNS and CDR2 SASEGT come from the germline V gene. The CDR3 consists of 14 residues. DNA of the CDR3: TGTGCCAGCAGTGAATTGGGGGCTAACACTGAAGCTTTCTTT. Amino acid sequence: CASSELGANTEAFF.

This clone was observed a handful of times. The rearrangement joins TRBV7-6 to TRBJ2-7; the D gene is possibly TRBD2 (6 bases). V gave up 5 bases and J gave up 5 bases, with 13 bases separating them. Germline V gene lookup returns CDR1 SGHVS and CDR2 FNYEAQ. The CDR3 runs to 13 residues. The CDR3, as DNA: TGTGCCAGCAGCCCCACGCCGGGGGACGAGCAGTACTTC. This encodes CASSPTPGDEQYF.

The rearrangement uses TRBV5-1 and TRBJ2-1; 9 bases fit TRBD1. Germline CDR1 is SGHRS and CDR2 is YFSETQ. The CDR3 covers 15 residues. The ends lost 0 bases at V and 7 bases at J; junction bases unmatched: 5. The CDR3 sequence is CASSLAQGARNEQFF. The CDR3, as DNA: TGCGCCAGCAGCTTGGCACAGGGGGCGAGGAATGAGCAGTTCTTC.

The chain combines TRBV6-1 with TRBJ2-5, with D tentatively TRBD2 (6 bases). The V end was cut by 0 bases, the J end by 0 bases, with 8 bases between. The CDR3 runs 15 residues. CDR1 MNHNS and CDR2 SASEGT come from the germline V gene. The CDR3 DNA follows: TGTGCCAGCAGTGAAGCCCGGGGGTACCAAGAGACCCAGTACTTC. Its protein is CASSEARGYQETQYF.

J is TRBJ1-1 and V is TRBV7-9; D is undetermined. The germline gives CDR1 SEHNR, CDR2 FQNEAQ (reference sequence). The CDR3 contains 13 residues. V dropped 6 bases and J dropped 5 bases, with 13 bases sitting between them. The CDR3 protein is CASSFRPGTEAFF. The CDR3 DNA is TGTGCCAGCAGTTTCAGACCGGGAACTGAAGCTTTCTTT.

This chain links TRBV13 with TRBJ2-7; D might be TRBD1 (6 bases). V gave up 5 bases and J gave up 3 bases, with 11 bases separating them. Germline CDR1 reads PRHDT; CDR2 reads FYEKMQ (reference sequence). The CDR3 is made up of 13 amino acids. The chain's CDR3 is CASSDRDIYEQYF. The CDR3 region has the DNA TGTGCCAGCAGCGACCGGGACATCTACGAGCAGTACTTC.

V gene TRBV12-5 combines with J gene TRBJ1-2; D call uncertain. Germline-derived CDR1 and CDR2 are LGHNT and FRNRAP. The CDR3 totals 15 residues. V lost 11 bases to trimming and J lost 0 bases, with 19 bases between them. The CDR3 is CAPRVRLRTNYGYTF. The CDR3 DNA sequence: TGTGCTCCCCGGGTTCGCCTCCGCACTAACTATGGCTACACCTTC. Based on the CDR3 plus reference TRBV12-5 and TRBJ1-2, the full variable domain is DARVTQTPRHKVTEMGQEVTMRCQPILGHNTVFWYRQTMMQGLELLAYFRNRAPLDDSGMPKDRFSAEMPDATLATLKIQPSEPRDSAVYFCAPRVRLRTNYGYTFGSGTRLTVV.

This clone was picked up one time. The DNA for the CDR3 is TGCGCCAGCAGCATACAGGCCGCCGGGGAGCTGTTTTTT. Protein sequence: CASSIQAAGELFF. V and J are TRBV4-1 and TRBJ2-2, with a weak D call TRBD1 (5 bases). V was shortened by 5 bases and J by 6 bases, with 10 bases between the two germline ends. The germline V gene encodes CDR1 MGHRA and CDR2 YSYEKL. CDR3 length: 13 residues.

The chain links TRBV7-9 to TRBJ2-5; D is unclear. The CDR3 extends over 12 amino acids. Germline CDR1 is SEHNR and CDR2 is FQNEAQ (reference sequence). The V end was cut by 1 base, the J end by 9 bases, with 9 bases between. The CDR3 is CASSLGGLSQYF. The CDR3 bases are TGTGCCAGCAGCTTAGGAGGTCTTTCCCAGTACTTC.

This clone was found once. J is TRBJ1-1 and V is TRBV27; perhaps TRBD1 as D (5 bases). Trimming cost V 0 bases and J 1 base, with 6 bases left between them. The CDR3 spans 14 residues. Germline V lookup: CDR1 MNHEY, CDR2 SMNVEV (reference sequence). This chain's CDR3 is CASSLSGANTEAFF. Here the CDR3 DNA reads TGTGCCAGCAGTTTATCAGGGGCGAACACTGAAGCTTTCTTT.

This clone occurred once. The rearrangement links TRBV6-5 to TRBJ1-5; TRBD1 matches 8 bases. From germline, CDR1 is MNHEY and CDR2 SVGAGI. The CDR3 is made up of 16 amino acids. V trimming: 4 bases; J trimming: 5 bases; junction bases outside the gene matches: 10. In nucleotides, the CDR3 is TGTGCCAGCAGTTCATCCCTGACAGGGGTTTATCAGCCCCAGCATTTT. Its translation: CASSSSLTGVYQPQHF.

The chain combines TRBV5-5 with TRBJ2-7; 7 bases align to TRBD1. The CDR3 has 13 residues. Trimming cost V 0 bases and J 5 bases; bases outside gene matches: 2. Germline CDR1 is SGHKS and CDR2 is YYEKEE (reference sequence). The CDR3 sequence: CASSLDRGHEQYF. Here the CDR3 DNA reads TGTGCCAGCAGCTTGGACAGGGGCCACGAGCAGTACTTC. The full variable domain, completed using reference TRBV5-5 and TRBJ2-7, is DAGVTQSPTHLIKTRGQQVTLRCSPISGHKSVSWYQQVLGQGPQFIFQYYEKEERGRGNFPDRFSARQFPNYSSELNVNALLLGDSALYLCASSLDRGHEQYFGPGTRLTVT.

The rearrangement joins TRBV6-5 to TRBJ2-7, with D unresolved. Trimming cost V 0 bases and J 7 bases, with 13 bases left between them. Germline V gives CDR1 MNHEY, CDR2 SVGAGI. This CDR3 region has 14 residues. The CDR3 loop is CASSYSALGEEQYF. The CDR3, as DNA: TGTGCCAGCAGTTACTCGGCCCTAGGAGAGGAGCAGTACTTC.

The chain uses TRBV30 and TRBJ2-3, with a weak D call TRBD2 (5 bases). The CDR3 spans 16 residues. Germline lookup yields CDR1 GTSNPN and CDR2 SVGIG (reference sequence). The V and J ends lost 0 bases and 1 base respectively, with 14 bases between them. CDR3: CAWSVVRGSGTDTQYF. The CDR3 DNA is TGTGCCTGGAGTGTCGTCCGGGGTTCCGGCACAGATACGCAGTATTTT.

The rearrangement joins TRBV18 to TRBJ2-1; possible D gene TRBD1, 6 bases. Germline V gene lookup returns CDR1 KGHSH and CDR2 LQKENI. The length of the CDR3 is 15 residues. The V and J ends lost 5 bases and 3 bases respectively, with 14 bases between them. CDR3 sequence reads: CASSTTGHFYNEQFF. CDR3 nucleotides: TGTGCCAGCTCAACTACGGGACACTTCTACAATGAGCAGTTCTTC.